A selection of T cell receptor beta chains follows, all from one sample in a study of cytomegalovirus exposure and HLA in healthy donors. Sequencing was performed with immunoSEQ multiplex PCR; in TCRdb, only in-frame clones are kept and a portion is missing. Of around 98,000 clones listed, roughly 81% are singletons. Sequencing was performed on PBMCs. The receptors come from a man in his forties in good health and CMV-seronegative. Both conserved end residues are part of each CDR3. Each record gives: clone size, D gene, V gene, J gene, CDR3 protein, CDR3 DNA. D genes are given only for firm matches. Some rows mark clone size as missing; the rest say once, few, many or name a class of expanded clone.

-	-	TRBV7-3	TRBJ2-2	CASSPNRAGELFF	TGTGCCAGCAGCCCAAACCGGGCCGGGGAGCTGTTTTTT
-	-	TRBV29-1	TRBJ1-3	CSAQGGGNGNTIYF	TGCAGCGCCCAGGGAGGGGGGAACGGAAACACCATATATTTT
-	TRBD1	TRBV5-6	TRBJ2-7	CASGLRTGGIGSWDEQYF	TGTGCCAGCGGCTTAAGGACAGGGGGCATCGGCTCTTGGGACGAGCAGTACTTC
-	-	TRBV5-4	TRBJ2-7	CASSKQGGSYEQYF	TGTGCCAGCAGCAAGCAAGGGGGCTCCTACGAGCAGTACTTC
-	-	TRBV27	TRBJ2-5	CASSFRGETQYF	TGTGCCAGCAGTTTCCGGGGGGAGACCCAGTACTTC
-	-	TRBV5-1	TRBJ1-1	CASSFRQENTEAFF	TGCGCCAGCAGCTTCCGACAGGAGAACACTGAAGCTTTCTTT
-	TRBD2	TRBV10-3	TRBJ2-3	CAISEIKTSGPRSSQYF	TGTGCCATCAGTGAGATAAAGACTAGCGGGCCCCGCAGTTCGCAGTATTTT
-	-	TRBV28	TRBJ2-7	CASSLRPPGYEQYF	TGTGCCAGCAGTCTAAGACCGCCGGGGTACGAGCAGTACTTC
-	TRBD2	TRBV2	TRBJ2-5	CASRLAGGGETQYF	TGTGCCAGCAGACTAGCGGGGGGTGGGGAGACCCAGTACTTC
-	TRBD1	TRBV13	TRBJ2-5	CASSFTGGEETQYF	TGTGCCAGCAGCTTTACAGGGGGTGAGGAGACCCAGTACTTC
-	TRBD1	TRBV9	TRBJ1-6	CASSVSRDRFNSPLHF	TGTGCCAGCAGCGTTTCCCGGGACAGGTTCAATTCACCCCTCCACTTT
-	-	TRBV11-2	TRBJ2-2	CASSLEIAPNTGELFF	TGTGCCAGCAGCTTAGAAATAGCACCGAACACCGGGGAGCTGTTTTTT
-	TRBD1	TRBV6-1	TRBJ1-2	CASSERRTGNTGYTF	TGTGCCAGCAGTGAAAGGAGGACAGGGAATACCGGCTACACCTTC
-	TRBD1	TRBV5-1	TRBJ2-5	CASSYLGTGVRQETQYF	TGCGCCAGCAGCTACCTAGGGACAGGGGTTCGCCAAGAGACCCAGTACTTC
few	TRBD1	TRBV18	TRBJ2-1	CASSILEGQARISYNEQFF	TGTGCCAGCTCAATACTCGAGGGACAGGCTAGAATATCCTACAATGAGCAGTTCTTC
-	TRBD1	TRBV27	TRBJ1-5	CASSLSSGTGDSQPQHF	TGTGCCAGCAGTCTTTCTTCCGGGACAGGGGATAGTCAGCCCCAGCATTTT
-	TRBD1	TRBV6-1	TRBJ1-5	CASSDRTGRDQPQHF	TGTGCCAGCAGCGATAGGACAGGGAGAGATCAGCCCCAGCATTTT
-	-	TRBV5-4	TRBJ2-5	CASTNVSQETQYF	TGTGCCAGCACCAACGTTAGCCAAGAGACCCAGTACTTC
-	-	TRBV7-9	TRBJ1-6	CASSLGDAGFAPLHF	TGTGCCAGCAGCTTAGGTGATGCGGGTTTTGCACCCCTCCACTTT
-	TRBD2	TRBV7-9	TRBJ2-1	CASSPQTSGGAGSYNEQFF	TGTGCCAGCAGCCCACAGACTAGCGGGGGGGCCGGCTCCTACAATGAGCAGTTCTTC
-	-	TRBV18	TRBJ1-1	CASSPWVGAWDTEAFF	TGTGCCAGCTCACCATGGGTGGGGGCTTGGGACACTGAAGCTTTCTTT
-	-	TRBV7-9	TRBJ2-6	CASGGLFSGANVLTF	TGTGCCAGTGGGGGACTGTTCTCTGGGGCCAACGTCCTGACTTTC
-	TRBD1	TRBV13	TRBJ1-2	CASSLEGDRGRGYTF	TGTGCCAGCAGCTTAGAAGGGGACAGGGGGCGAGGCTACACCTTC
once	-	TRBV9	TRBJ2-7	CASSLGTLTYEQYF	TGTGCCAGCAGCCTAGGGACTTTGACCTACGAGCAGTACTTC
-	TRBD2	TRBV7-2	TRBJ2-1	CASSLAAGVYNEQFF	TGTGCCAGCAGCTTAGCCGCGGGGGTCTACAATGAGCAGTTCTTC
-	TRBD2	TRBV4-1	TRBJ2-1	CASSQEAGHSYNEQFF	TGCGCCAGCAGCCAAGAAGCGGGGCACTCCTACAATGAGCAGTTCTTC
-	-	TRBV6-5	TRBJ2-5	CASSRLQTKQETQYF	TGTGCCAGCAGCCGACTCCAGACTAAACAAGAGACCCAGTACTTC
-	-	TRBV6-9	TRBJ1-5	CASSYPAGNQPQHF	TGTGCCAGCAGTTATCCGGCAGGGAATCAGCCCCAGCATTTT
few	TRBD2	TRBV10-3	TRBJ2-1	CAISERSGGGEQFF	TGTGCCATCAGTGAGAGGAGCGGGGGAGGTGAGCAGTTCTTC
-	-	TRBV10-3	TRBJ1-5	CAISDGGRRFQPQHF	TGTGCCATCAGTGACGGGGGAAGGAGGTTCCAGCCCCAGCATTTT
-	-	TRBV19	TRBJ1-1	CASSTRQALGITEAFF	TGTGCCAGTAGTACGCGACAGGCTCTTGGAATCACTGAAGCTTTCTTT
few	-	TRBV12-2	TRBJ1-6	CASRRKAGTGGGSPLHF	TGTGCAAGTCGCCGTAAAGCCGGGACAGGGGGCGGTTCACCCCTCCACTTT
-	-	TRBV5-1	TRBJ2-1	CASSLTSGIEQFF	TGCGCCAGCAGCCTAACATCAGGGATTGAGCAGTTCTTC
-	-	TRBV27	TRBJ1-1	CASSPRRVNTEAFF	TGTGCCAGCAGTCCGCGACGGGTGAACACTGAAGCTTTCTTT
-	TRBD1	TRBV19	TRBJ2-3	CASSKDRGKDPDTQYF	TGTGCCAGTAGTAAAGACAGGGGGAAGGATCCAGATACGCAGTATTTT
-	-	TRBV7-8	TRBJ1-2	CASSLGLAVYGYTF	TGTGCCAGCAGCTTAGGCTTGGCCGTCTATGGCTACACCTTC
-	TRBD1	TRBV27	TRBJ1-3	CASSSGTEGNTIYF	TGTGCCAGCAGTTCCGGGACAGAGGGAAACACCATATATTTT
once	TRBD1	TRBV5-1	TRBJ1-4	CASSPGQGARKLFF	TGCGCCAGCAGCCCGGGACAGGGGGCCCGAAAACTGTTTTTT
-	TRBD1	TRBV27	TRBJ2-7	CASSSGGAYEQYF	TGTGCCAGCAGTTCAGGGGGTGCATACGAGCAGTACTTC
-	-	TRBV10-3	TRBJ2-7	CAISESFGQLTYEQYF	TGTGCCATCAGTGAGTCGTTTGGCCAACTAACCTACGAGCAGTACTTC
-	-	TRBV30	TRBJ2-5	CAWRGLGGETQYF	TGTGCCTGGAGGGGACTGGGCGGCGAGACCCAGTACTTC
-	-	TRBV5-4	TRBJ1-1	CASSPRRVNTEAFF	TGTGCCAGCAGCCCCCGGAGGGTGAACACTGAAGCTTTCTTT